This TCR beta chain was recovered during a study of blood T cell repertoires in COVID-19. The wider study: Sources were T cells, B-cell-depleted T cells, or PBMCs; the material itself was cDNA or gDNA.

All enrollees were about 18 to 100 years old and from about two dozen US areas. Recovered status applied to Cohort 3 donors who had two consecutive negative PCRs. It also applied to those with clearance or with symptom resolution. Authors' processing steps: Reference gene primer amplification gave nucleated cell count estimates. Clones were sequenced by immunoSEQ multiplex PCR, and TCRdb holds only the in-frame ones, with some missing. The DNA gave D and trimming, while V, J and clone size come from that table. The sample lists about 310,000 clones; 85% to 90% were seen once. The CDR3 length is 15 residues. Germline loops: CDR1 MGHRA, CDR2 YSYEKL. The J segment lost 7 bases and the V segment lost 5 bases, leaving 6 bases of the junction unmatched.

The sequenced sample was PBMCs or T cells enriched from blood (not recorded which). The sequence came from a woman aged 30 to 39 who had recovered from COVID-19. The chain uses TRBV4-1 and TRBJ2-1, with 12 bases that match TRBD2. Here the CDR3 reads CASSETSGRSNEQFF. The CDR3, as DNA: TGCGCCAGCAGCGAGACTAGCGGGAGATCGAATGAGCAGTTCTTC.